This TCR beta chain derives from a study of cytomegalovirus exposure and HLA in healthy donors. Study at large: It was reported in a later analysis that the same platform had been used for the 120 or so validation repertoires as for the 550 to 700 first-cohort repertoires. Study-level findings and limits: With high specificity and sensitivity, the classifier reportedly diagnosed cytomegalovirus status. In a later analysis, first-cohort TCR clusters were found to tend to co-occur in the 130 or so validation repertoires.

Generated by immunoSEQ multiplex PCR, the TCRdb table keeps only in-frame clones and is missing some. The data contain roughly 110,000 clones, 88% of them seen just once; the ten biggest clones take up 1.5% to 2%. The CDR3 sequence is 12 residues long. CDR1 is MNHNS and CDR2 is SASEGT in the germline V gene. Deletions cut 2 bases from V and 7 bases from J, with 6 bases between. Concerning this clone itself: As yet, its antigen is unknown.

This TCR was recovered from a woman between 18 and 29 years old in good health and CMV-seropositive. The rearrangement uses TRBV6-1 and TRBJ2-1, with D tentatively TRBD1 (6 bases). The sequenced sample consisted of PBMCs. In DNA, the CDR3 is TGTGCCAGCAGTGAAAGGGGGAATGAGCAGTTCTTC. Protein product: CASSERGNEQFF.